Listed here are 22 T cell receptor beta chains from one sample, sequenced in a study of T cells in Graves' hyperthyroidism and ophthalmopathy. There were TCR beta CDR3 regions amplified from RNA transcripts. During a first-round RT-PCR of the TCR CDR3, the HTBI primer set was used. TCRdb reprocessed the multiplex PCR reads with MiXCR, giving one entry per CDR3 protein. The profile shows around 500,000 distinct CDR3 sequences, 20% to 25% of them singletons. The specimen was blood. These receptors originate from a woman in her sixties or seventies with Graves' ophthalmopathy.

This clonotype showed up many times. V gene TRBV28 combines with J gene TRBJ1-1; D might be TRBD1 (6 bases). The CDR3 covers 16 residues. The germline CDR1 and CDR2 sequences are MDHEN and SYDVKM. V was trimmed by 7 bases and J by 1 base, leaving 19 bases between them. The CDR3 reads CASISFPGGKNTEAFF. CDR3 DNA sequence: TGTGCCAGCATATCTTTCCCCGGGGGCAAGAACACTGAAGCTTTCTTT. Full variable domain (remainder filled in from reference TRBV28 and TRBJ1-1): DVKVTQSSRYLVKRTGEKVFLECVQDMDHENMFWYRQDPGLGLRLIYFSYDVKMKEKGDIPEGYSVSREKKERFSLILESASTNQTSMYLCASISFPGGKNTEAFFGQGTRLTVV.

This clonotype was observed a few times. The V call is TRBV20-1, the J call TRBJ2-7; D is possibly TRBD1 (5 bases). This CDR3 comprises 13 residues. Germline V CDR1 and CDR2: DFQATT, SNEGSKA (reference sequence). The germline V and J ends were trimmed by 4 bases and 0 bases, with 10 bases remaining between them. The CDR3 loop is CSATKDNSYEQYF. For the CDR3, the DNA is TGCAGTGCTACGAAGGACAACTCCTACGAGCAGTACTTC.

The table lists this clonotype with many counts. The CDR3 is CASSLEVTPLPGELFF. The DNA for the CDR3 is TGTGCCAGCAGTTTAGAAGTGACGCCCCTCCCCGGGGAGCTGTTTTTT. The chain links TRBV12-3 or TRBV12-4 to TRBJ2-2; D is unresolved. This CDR3 is built from 16 residues. V lost 1 base, J lost 6 bases, and 15 bases lay in between.

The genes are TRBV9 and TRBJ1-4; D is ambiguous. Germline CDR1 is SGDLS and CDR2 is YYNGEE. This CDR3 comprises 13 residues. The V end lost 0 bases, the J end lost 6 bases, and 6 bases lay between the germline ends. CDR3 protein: CASSVGVDEKLFF. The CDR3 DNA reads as TGTGCCAGCAGCGTAGGGGTGGATGAAAAACTGTTTTTT. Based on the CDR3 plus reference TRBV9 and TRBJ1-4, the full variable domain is DSGVTQTPKHLITATGQRVTLRCSPRSGDLSVYWYQQSLDQGLQFLIQYYNGEERAKGNILERFSAQQFPDLHSELNLSSLELGDSALYFCASSVGVDEKLFFGSGTQLSVL.

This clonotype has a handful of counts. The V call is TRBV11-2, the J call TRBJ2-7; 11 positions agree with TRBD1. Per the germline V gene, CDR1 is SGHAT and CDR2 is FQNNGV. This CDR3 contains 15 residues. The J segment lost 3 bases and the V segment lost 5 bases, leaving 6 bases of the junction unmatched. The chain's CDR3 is CASSHPGQGVYEQYF. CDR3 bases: TGTGCCAGCAGCCATCCGGGACAGGGGGTCTACGAGCAGTACTTC.

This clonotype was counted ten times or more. This CDR3 is CASSLSGLRSYEQYF. The CDR3 DNA reads as TGTGCCAGCAGTCTTTCGGGACTTCGCTCCTACGAGCAGTACTTC. The gene calls are TRBV6-1 and TRBJ2-7; D is possibly TRBD2 (6 bases). Germline CDR1 reads MNHNS; CDR2 reads SASEGT. The CDR3 has 15 amino acids. V lost 5 bases, J lost 0 bases, and 14 bases lay in between.

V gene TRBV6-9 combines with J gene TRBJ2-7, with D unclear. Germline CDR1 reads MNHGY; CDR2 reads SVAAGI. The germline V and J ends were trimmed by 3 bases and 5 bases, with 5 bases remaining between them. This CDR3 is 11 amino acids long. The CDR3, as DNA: TGTGCCAGCAGTTACCGCAACGAGCAGTACTTC. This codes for CASSYRNEQYF.

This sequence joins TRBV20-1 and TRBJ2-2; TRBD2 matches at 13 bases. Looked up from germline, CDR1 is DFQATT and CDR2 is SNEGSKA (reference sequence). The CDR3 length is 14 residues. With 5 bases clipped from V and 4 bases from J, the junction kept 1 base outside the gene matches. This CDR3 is CSARTSGSTGELFF. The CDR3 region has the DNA TGCAGTGCTCGGACTAGCGGGAGCACCGGGGAGCTGTTTTTT.

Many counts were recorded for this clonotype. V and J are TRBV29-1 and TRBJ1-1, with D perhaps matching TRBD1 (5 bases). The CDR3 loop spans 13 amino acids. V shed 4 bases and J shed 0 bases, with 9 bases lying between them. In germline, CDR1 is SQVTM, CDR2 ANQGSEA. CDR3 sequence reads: CSVADRLNTEAFF. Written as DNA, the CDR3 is TGCAGCGTTGCTGACAGACTGAACACTGAAGCTTTCTTT.

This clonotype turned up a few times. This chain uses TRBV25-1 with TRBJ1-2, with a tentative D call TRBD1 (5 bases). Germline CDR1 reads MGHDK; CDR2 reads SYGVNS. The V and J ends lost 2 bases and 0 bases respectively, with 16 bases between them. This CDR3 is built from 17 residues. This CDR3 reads CASSEHSGGGANYGYTF. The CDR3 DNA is TGTGCCAGCAGTGAACATTCGGGGGGGGGAGCTAACTATGGCTACACCTTC.

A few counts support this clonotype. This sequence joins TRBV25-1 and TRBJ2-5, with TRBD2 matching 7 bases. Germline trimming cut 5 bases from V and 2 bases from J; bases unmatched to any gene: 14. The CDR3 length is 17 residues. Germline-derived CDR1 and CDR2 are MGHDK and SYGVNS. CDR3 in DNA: TGTGCCAGCAGTCCCTTTACATTGCGGGAGCGACAAGAGACCCAGTACTTC. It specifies CASSPFTLRERQETQYF.

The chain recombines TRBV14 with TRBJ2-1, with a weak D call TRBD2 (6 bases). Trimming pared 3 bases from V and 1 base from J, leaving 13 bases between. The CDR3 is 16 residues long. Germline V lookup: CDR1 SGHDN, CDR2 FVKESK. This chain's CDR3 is CASSQGRLGSYNEQFF. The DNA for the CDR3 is TGTGCCAGCAGCCAGGGCCGACTAGGGTCCTACAATGAGCAGTTCTTC.

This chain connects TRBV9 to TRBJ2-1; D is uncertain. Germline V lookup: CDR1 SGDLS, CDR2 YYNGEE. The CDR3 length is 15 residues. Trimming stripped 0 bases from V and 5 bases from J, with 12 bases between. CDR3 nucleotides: TGTGCCAGCAGCGTAGTGGCTGGCCCCCACAATGAGCAGTTCTTC. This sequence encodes CASSVVAGPHNEQFF.

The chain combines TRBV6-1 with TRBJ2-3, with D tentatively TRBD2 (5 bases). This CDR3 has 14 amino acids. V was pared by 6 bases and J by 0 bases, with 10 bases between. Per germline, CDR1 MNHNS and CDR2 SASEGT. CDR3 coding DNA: TGTGCCAGCAGAGAGGGTGGGAGCACAGATACGCAGTATTTT. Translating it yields CASREGGSTDTQYF.

The CDR3 DNA reads TGTGCCAGTAGTATAAGACAGAATGAGAACATTCAGTACTTC. Its protein product is CASSIRQNENIQYF. The J gene is TRBJ2-4, the V gene TRBV19, with D tentatively TRBD1 (5 bases). Deletions cut 2 bases from V and 7 bases from J, with 12 bases between. The germline V gene encodes CDR1 LNHDA and CDR2 SQIVND (reference sequence). There are 14 residues in the CDR3.

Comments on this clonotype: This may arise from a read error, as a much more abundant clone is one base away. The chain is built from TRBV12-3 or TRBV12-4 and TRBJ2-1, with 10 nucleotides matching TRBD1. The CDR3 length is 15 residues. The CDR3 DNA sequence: TGTGCCAGCAATATGCGACAGGGGGCTTCCAATGGGCAGTTCTTC. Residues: CASNMRQGASNGQFF.

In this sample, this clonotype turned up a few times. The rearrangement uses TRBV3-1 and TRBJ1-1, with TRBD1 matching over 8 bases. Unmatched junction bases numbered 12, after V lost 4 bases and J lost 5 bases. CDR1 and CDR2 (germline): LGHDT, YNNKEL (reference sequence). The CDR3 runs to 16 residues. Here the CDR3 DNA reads TGTGCCAGCAGCCCCCTTCTCGGACAGGGCCAAACTGAAGCTTTCTTT. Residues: CASSPLLGQGQTEAFF.

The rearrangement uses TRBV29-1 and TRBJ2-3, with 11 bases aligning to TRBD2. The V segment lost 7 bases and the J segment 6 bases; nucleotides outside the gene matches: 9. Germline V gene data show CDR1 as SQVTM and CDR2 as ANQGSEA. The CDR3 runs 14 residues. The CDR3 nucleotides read TGCAGCGGCGCTACTAGCGGGGGCCCCGATACGCAGTATTTT. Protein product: CSGATSGGPDTQYF.

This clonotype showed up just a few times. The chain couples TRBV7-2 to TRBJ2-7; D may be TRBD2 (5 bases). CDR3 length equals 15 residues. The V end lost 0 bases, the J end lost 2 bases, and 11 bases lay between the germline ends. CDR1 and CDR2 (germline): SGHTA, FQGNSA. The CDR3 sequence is CASSLARGRPYEQYF. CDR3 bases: TGTGCCAGCAGCTTAGCTCGCGGGCGCCCCTACGAGCAGTACTTC. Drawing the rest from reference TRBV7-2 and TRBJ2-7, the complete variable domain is GAGVSQSPSNKVTEKGKDVELRCDPISGHTALYWYRQSLGQGLEFLIYFQGNSAPDKSGLPSDRFSAERTGGSVSTLTIQRTQQEDSAVYLCASSLARGRPYEQYFGPGTRLTVT.

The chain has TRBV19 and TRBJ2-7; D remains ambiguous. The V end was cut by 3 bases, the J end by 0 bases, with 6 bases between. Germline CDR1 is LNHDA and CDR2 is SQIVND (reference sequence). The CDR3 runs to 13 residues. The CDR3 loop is CASSIKVSYEQYF. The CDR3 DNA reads TGTGCCAGTAGTATCAAGGTCTCCTACGAGCAGTACTTC.

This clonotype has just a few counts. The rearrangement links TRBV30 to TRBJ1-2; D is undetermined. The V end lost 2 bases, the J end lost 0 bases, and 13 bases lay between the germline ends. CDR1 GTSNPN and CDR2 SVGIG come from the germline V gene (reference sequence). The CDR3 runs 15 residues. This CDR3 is CAWSQGGGANYGYTF. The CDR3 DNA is TGTGCCTGGAGTCAAGGCGGAGGTGCTAACTATGGCTACACCTTC.

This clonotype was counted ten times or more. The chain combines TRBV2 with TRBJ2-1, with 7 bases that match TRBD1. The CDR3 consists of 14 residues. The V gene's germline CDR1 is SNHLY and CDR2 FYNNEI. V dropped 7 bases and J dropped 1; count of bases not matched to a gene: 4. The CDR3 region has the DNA TGTGCCAGCACTCGGGACAGATCCTACAATGAGCAGTTCTTC. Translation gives CASTRDRSYNEQFF.